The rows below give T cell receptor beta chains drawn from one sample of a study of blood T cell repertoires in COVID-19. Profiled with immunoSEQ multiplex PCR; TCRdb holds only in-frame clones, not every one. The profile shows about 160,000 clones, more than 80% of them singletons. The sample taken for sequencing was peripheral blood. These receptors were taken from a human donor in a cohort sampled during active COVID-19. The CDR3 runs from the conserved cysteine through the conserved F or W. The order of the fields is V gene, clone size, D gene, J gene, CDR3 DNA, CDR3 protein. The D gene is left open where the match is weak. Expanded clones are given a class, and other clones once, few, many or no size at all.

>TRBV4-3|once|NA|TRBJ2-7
TGCGCCAGCAGCCAAGGCCCAGGGGAGGGTGACGAGCAGTACTTC
CASSQGPGEGDEQYF
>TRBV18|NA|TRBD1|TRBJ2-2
TGTGCCAGCTCACCGGGGACAGGGAACACCGGGGAGCTGTTTTTT
CASSPGTGNTGELFF
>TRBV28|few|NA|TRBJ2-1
TGTGCCAGCAGACCCGCTAACAATGAGCAGTTCTTC
CASRPANNEQFF
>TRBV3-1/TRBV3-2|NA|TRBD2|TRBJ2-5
TGTGCCAGCACCCCAGGGACTAGCGGAGAGACCCAGTACTTC
CASTPGTSGETQYF
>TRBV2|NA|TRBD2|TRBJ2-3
TGTGCCAGCAGTGAAGGGACTAGCGGGAGATTAACAGATACGCAGTATTTT
CASSEGTSGRLTDTQYF
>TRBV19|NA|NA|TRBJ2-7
TGTGCCAGTACCCGGGGGGCGGGAAGCTCCTACGAGCAGTACTTC
CASTRGAGSSYEQYF
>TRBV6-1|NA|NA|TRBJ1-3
TGTGCCAGCACAGGGGACGGAAACACCATATATTTT
CASTGDGNTIYF
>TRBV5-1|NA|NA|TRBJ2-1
TGCGCCAGCAGCTTGGTACTAGACAATGAGCAGTTCTTC
CASSLVLDNEQFF
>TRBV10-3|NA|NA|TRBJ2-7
TGTGCCATCACATCCTCCGGACAAGGAGAGCAGTACTTC
CAITSSGQGEQYF
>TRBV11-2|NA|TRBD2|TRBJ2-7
TGTGCCAGCAGCGTAAGACTAGCGGGGGGGAGAGAGCAGTACTTC
CASSVRLAGGREQYF
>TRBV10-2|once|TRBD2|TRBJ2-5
TGCGCCAGCAGGACTAGCGGGGGGGATGAGACCCAGTACTTC
CASRTSGGDETQYF
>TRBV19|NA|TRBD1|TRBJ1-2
TGTGCCAGTAGTTTCGGACAGGGAGGGGGCTACACCTTC
CASSFGQGGGYTF
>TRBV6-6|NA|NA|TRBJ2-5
TGTGCCAGCAGCAACATCAAGGGCACTAGCTTGGGGACCCAGTACTTC
CASSNIKGTSLGTQYF
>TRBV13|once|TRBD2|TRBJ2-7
TGTGCCAGCAGCTCCGGACTAGGGAGCTACGAGCAGTACTTC
CASSSGLGSYEQYF
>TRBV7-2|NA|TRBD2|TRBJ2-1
TGTGCCAGCAGCTTAGCCGGCCTAGCGGGGCCTTACAATGAGCAGTTCTTC
CASSLAGLAGPYNEQFF
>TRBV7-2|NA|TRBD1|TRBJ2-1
TGTGCCAGCAGCTCCCGGACAGGGAACTACAATGAGCAGTTCTTC
CASSSRTGNYNEQFF
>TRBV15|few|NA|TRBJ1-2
TGTGCCACCAGCATTGATGGCAGGGGCGGCTATGGCTACACCTTC
CATSIDGRGGYGYTF
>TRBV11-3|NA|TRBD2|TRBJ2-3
TGTGCCAGCAGCCTGGACATACGGACTAGCGGGGGAGATACGCAGTATTTT
CASSLDIRTSGGDTQYF
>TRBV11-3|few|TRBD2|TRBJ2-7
TGTGCCAGCAGCCGGGGGGGTGAGCAGTACTTC
CASSRGGEQYF
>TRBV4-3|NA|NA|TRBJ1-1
TGCGCCAGCAGCCAAGTGGGTCAGGGTAGCACTGAAGCTTTCTTT
CASSQVGQGSTEAFF
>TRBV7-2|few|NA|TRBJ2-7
TGTGCCAGCAGCTTAGCGTCTGGGCCCTACGAGCAGTACTTC
CASSLASGPYEQYF
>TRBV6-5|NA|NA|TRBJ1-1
TGTGCCAGCAGTTCGTCGGGGGGGCGTCGGACTGAAGCTTTCTTT
CASSSSGGRRTEAFF
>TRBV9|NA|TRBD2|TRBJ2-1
TGTGCCAGCAGCGTGGGAGCGGGGGGGCCTTATTACCACAATGAGCAGTTCTTC
CASSVGAGGPYYHNEQFF
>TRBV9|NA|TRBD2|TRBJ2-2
TGTGCCAGCAGCGCCACTACGGGACTAGCGGGGACCGGGGAGCTGTTTTTT
CASSATTGLAGTGELFF
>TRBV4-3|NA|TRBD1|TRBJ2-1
TGCGCCAGCAGCCAAGATCTGGGGACAGGGGTCAATGAGCAGTTCTTC
CASSQDLGTGVNEQFF
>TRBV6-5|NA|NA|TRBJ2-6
TGTGCCAGCAGTACCGAGGGGGCTGGGGCCAACGTCCTGACTTTC
CASSTEGAGANVLTF